The 13 T cell receptor beta chains listed next were all sequenced from one sample in a study of tissue T cells after allogeneic stem cell transplantation. The time point here: mouse harvest day 14 after allogeneic transplant. Each mouse received 10^7 T-cell-depleted marrow cells plus 10^6 splenic CD5+ T cells by tail vein. The table came from immunoSEQ multiplex PCR; TCRdb's copy has only in-frame clones and leaves some out. Here the sample spans roughly 5,000 clones, around 45% being singletons. Specimen: gut tissue. All receptors come from a female BALB/c mouse given C57BL/6 T cells with graft-versus-host disease after an allogeneic hematopoietic cell transplant.

On this clone: Mouse gene names and germline throughout. The read terminates 1 residue before the CDR3 end, so the remaining end is supplied by the germline J gene. This chain uses TRBV26 with TRBJ2-7; TRBD2 matches 10 bases. The ends lost 4 bases at V and 1 base at J; junction bases unmatched: 1. Germline CDR1 reads KGHPV; CDR2 reads FQNQEV (reference sequence). The CDR3 contains 14 residues. This CDR3 is CASSHWGGSYEQYF. CDR3 bases read: TGTGCCAGCAGTCACTGGGGGGGTTCCTATGAACAGTAC. Variable domain in full (rest from reference TRBV26 and TRBJ2-7): NSKVIQTPRYLVKGQGQKAKMRCIPEKGHPVVFWYQQNKNNEFKFLINFQNQEVLQQIDMTEKRFSAECPSNSPCSLEIQSSEAGDSALYLCASSHWGGSYEQYFGPGTRLTVL.

By its share, this clone is medium-sized. The gene symbols are mouse symbols. The read stops 1 residue short of the end of the CDR3; the missing end is completed from the germline J gene. The gene calls are TRBV12-2 and TRBJ1-3; the D gene is possibly TRBD1 (5 bases). CDR1 SGHLS and CDR2 HYDKME come from the germline V gene. Trimming removed 2 bases at V and 0 bases at J, with 7 bases between. The CDR3 contains 14 residues. The part of the CDR3 DNA that was read is TGTGCCAGCTCTCGACAGAATTCTGGAAATACGCTCTAT. Amino acid sequence: CASSRQNSGNTLY. The full CDR3 sequence reads CASSRQNSGNTLYF.

Comment on this clone: Gene names and germline match the mouse. The read ends 1 residue early relative to the CDR3; the germline J gene fills the gap. The V and J genes are TRBV12-2 and TRBJ2-7; D gene uncertain. The V gene lost 2 bases and the J gene lost 3 bases, with 10 bases spanning the gap. Germline lookup yields CDR1 SGHLS and CDR2 HYDKME. This CDR3 has 13 residues. The sequenced part of the CDR3 DNA is TGTGCCAGCTCTCCAGACTCGGGCTATGAACAGTAC. Its protein product is CASSPDSGYEQY. The full CDR3 protein is CASSPDSGYEQYF.

In its sample, this clone was seen a few times. Gene names follow the mouse nomenclature. With the read ending 1 residue before the CDR3 end, the germline J gene is used to fill in that end. The genes are TRBV3 and TRBJ2-3, with D unclear. CDR3 length equals 15 residues. V lost 2 bases and J 0 bases, leaving 9 bases between the germline ends. Germline lookup yields CDR1 SNHLY and CDR2 FYNGKV (reference sequence). The CDR3 loop reads CASSLRGTSAETLYF. The DNA read from the CDR3 is TGTGCCAGCAGCTTACGGGGAACTAGTGCAGAAACGCTGTAT.

On this clone: Genes and germline are mouse. Read sequence stops 1 residue before the CDR3 end, and the germline J gene provides the missing end. The chain links TRBV26 to TRBJ2-4, with TRBD2 matching over 8 bases. The CDR3 is 15 amino acids. The germline V gene has CDR1 KGHPV and CDR2 FQNQEV (reference sequence). Trimming at V came to 2 bases and at J to 2 bases, leaving 3 bases not matched to a gene. The sequenced part of the CDR3 DNA is TGTGCCAGCAGTCTGAACTGGGGGACTCAAAACACCTTGTAC. As protein: CASSLNWGTQNTLY. The CDR3 in full is CASSLNWGTQNTLYF. Full variable domain (missing parts from reference TRBV26 and TRBJ2-4): NSKVIQTPRYLVKGQGQKAKMRCIPEKGHPVVFWYQQNKNNEFKFLINFQNQEVLQQIDMTEKRFSAECPSNSPCSLEIQSSEAGDSALYLCASSLNWGTQNTLYFGAGTRLSVL.

Turning to this clone: These gene names are mouse names. The read is 1 residue too short to cover the CDR3 end, so that end is filled in from the germline J gene. The J gene is TRBJ1-1, the V gene TRBV26; weak D call: TRBD1 (6 bases). In germline, CDR1 is KGHPV, CDR2 FQNQEV (reference sequence). CDR3 length: 14 residues. V was clipped by 4 bases and J by 0 bases, with 9 bases between them. The covered CDR3 bases are TGTGCCAGCAGTCCGGGACACTCAAACACAGAAGTCTTC. It specifies CASSPGHSNTEVF. The CDR3, in full, reads CASSPGHSNTEVFF.

This clone has a handful of counts. The germline and genes are mouse ones. Read sequence stops 1 residue before the CDR3 end, and the germline J gene provides the missing end. This sequence joins TRBV26 and TRBJ1-3; tentative D call: TRBD1 (5 bases). V dropped 3 bases and J dropped 2 bases, with 8 bases sitting between them. The germline V gene encodes CDR1 KGHPV and CDR2 FQNQEV (reference sequence). This CDR3 contains 14 residues. The CDR3 bases that were read are TGTGCCAGCAGTCTCGACAGAACTGGAAATACGCTCTAT. Protein product: CASSLDRTGNTLY. The full CDR3 reads CASSLDRTGNTLYF.

This clone was seen only a few times. All gene names here are mouse names. The sequence runs out 1 residue before the end of the CDR3; the remainder is reconstructed from the germline J gene. This chain links TRBV13-1 with TRBJ2-5; no firm D call. Trimming stripped 4 bases from V and 3 bases from J, with 6 bases between. The CDR3 is 12 amino acids. Germline-derived CDR1 and CDR2 are NSHNY and SYGAGN. CDR3 DNA, as far as it was read: TGTGCCAGCAGTAGCCAGCAAGACACCCAGTAC. Translated, it gives CASSSQQDTQY. The complete CDR3 sequence is CASSSQQDTQYF.

In its sample, this clone was seen a few times. Gene names are mouse gene names. The CDR3 end lies 1 residue beyond the end of the read and is filled in from the germline J gene. V gene TRBV5 combines with J gene TRBJ2-1, with 11 nucleotides matching TRBD2. The junction had 5 bases not matched to a gene; V was cut back by 4 bases and J by 3 bases. CDR3 length: 16 amino acids. Germline V gene lookup returns CDR1 LGHNA and CDR2 YNLKQL (reference sequence). The DNA read from the CDR3 is TGTGCCAGCAGCCCCTGGACTGGGGGGTTCTATGCTGAGCAGTTC. As protein: CASSPWTGGFYAEQF. The whole CDR3 reads CASSPWTGGFYAEQFF.

Note on this clone: Gene names and germline refer to mouse. The CDR3 end falls 1 residue outside the read, so it is completed with the germline J gene. This sequence joins TRBV26 and TRBJ2-7; 10 bases match TRBD1. V was clipped by 6 bases and J by 4 bases; unmatched bases: 6. The CDR3 has 14 amino acids. Germline lookup yields CDR1 KGHPV and CDR2 FQNQEV (reference sequence). This CDR3 reads CASSRGQGTYEQYF. The covered CDR3 bases are TGTGCCAGCAGCCGGGGACAGGGGACATATGAACAGTAC.

This clone was seen more than once but under ten times. Gene labels here are mouse ones. Sequencing ends 1 residue short of the CDR3 end; the germline J gene provides the rest. The rearrangement uses TRBV3 and TRBJ2-1, with 8 bases fitting TRBD1. CDR1 and CDR2 (germline): SNHLY, FYNGKV (reference sequence). The CDR3 has 13 amino acids. V dropped 5 bases and J dropped 6; count of bases not matched to a gene: 3. The chain's CDR3 is CASSPGQGAEQFF. Partial CDR3 DNA: TGTGCCAGCAGCCCTGGACAGGGTGCTGAGCAGTTC. Drawing the rest from reference TRBV3 and TRBJ2-1, the complete variable domain is GPKVLQIPSHQIIDMGQMVTLNCDPVSNHLYFYWYKQILGQQMEFLVNFYNGKVMEKSKLFKDQFSVERPDGSYFTLKIQPTALEDSAVYFCASSPGQGAEQFFGPGTRLTVL.

The table lists this clone with a few counts. Mouse gene names apply. The read ends 1 residue shy of where the CDR3 ends; the end is completed using the germline J gene. The V call is TRBV3, the J call TRBJ2-7, with D possibly TRBD2 on 6 matching bases. The V and J ends lost 5 bases and 0 bases respectively, with 11 bases between them. The CDR3 has 14 residues. Germline loops: CDR1 SNHLY, CDR2 FYNGKV (reference sequence). The CDR3 protein is CASSRTGSSYEQYF. Incomplete CDR3 DNA: TGTGCCAGCAGCCGAACTGGGTCCTCCTATGAACAGTAC.

Turning to this clone: Gene names refer to mouse genes. The observed sequence ends 1 residue before the CDR3 terminus, with the missing tail filled in from the germline J gene. This rearrangement joins TRBV12-2 to TRBJ1-1, with TRBD1 matching over 7 bases. The ends lost 2 bases at V and 0 bases at J; junction bases unmatched: 2. CDR3 size: 14 residues. Germline loops: CDR1 SGHLS, CDR2 HYDKME. CDR3 DNA (partial): TGTGCCAGCTCTCCCGGGACAGCAAACACAGAAGTCTTC. Residues: CASSPGTANTEVF. The entire CDR3 protein reads CASSPGTANTEVFF.